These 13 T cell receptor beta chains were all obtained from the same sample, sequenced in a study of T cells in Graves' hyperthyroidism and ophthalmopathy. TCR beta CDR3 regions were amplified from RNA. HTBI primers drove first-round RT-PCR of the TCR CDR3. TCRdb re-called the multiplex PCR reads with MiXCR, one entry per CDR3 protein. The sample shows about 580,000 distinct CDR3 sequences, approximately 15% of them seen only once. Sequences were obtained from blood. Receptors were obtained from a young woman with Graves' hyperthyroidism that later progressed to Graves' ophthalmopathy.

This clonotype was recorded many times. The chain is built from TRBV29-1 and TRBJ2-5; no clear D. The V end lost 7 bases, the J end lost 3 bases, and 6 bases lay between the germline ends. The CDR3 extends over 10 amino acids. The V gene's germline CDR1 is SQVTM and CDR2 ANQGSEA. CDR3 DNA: TGCAGCGGTTTAGAAGAGACCCAGTACTTC. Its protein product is CSGLEETQYF.

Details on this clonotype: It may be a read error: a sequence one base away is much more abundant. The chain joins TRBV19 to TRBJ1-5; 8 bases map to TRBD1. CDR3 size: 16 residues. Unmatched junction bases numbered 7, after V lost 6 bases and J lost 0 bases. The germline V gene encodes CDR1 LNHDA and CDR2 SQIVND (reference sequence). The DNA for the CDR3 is TGTGCCAGTAGCTTCAACCAGGGGGCTAGCAATCAGCCCCAGCATTTT. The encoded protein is CASSFNQGASNQPQHF. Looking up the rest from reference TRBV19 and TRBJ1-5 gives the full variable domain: DGGITQSPKYLFRKEGQNVTLSCEQNLNHDAMYWYRQDPGQGLRLIYYSQIVNDFQKGDIAEGYSVSREKKESFPLTVTSAQKNPTAFYLCASSFNQGASNQPQHFGDGTRLSIL.

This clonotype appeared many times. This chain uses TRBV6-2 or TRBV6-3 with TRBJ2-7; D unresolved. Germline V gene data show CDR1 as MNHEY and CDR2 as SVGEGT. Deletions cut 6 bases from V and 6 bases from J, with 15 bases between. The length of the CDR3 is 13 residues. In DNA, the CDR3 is TGTGCCAGCAGCCAGGTGGACCCCAGCGAGCAGTACTTC. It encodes CASSQVDPSEQYF.

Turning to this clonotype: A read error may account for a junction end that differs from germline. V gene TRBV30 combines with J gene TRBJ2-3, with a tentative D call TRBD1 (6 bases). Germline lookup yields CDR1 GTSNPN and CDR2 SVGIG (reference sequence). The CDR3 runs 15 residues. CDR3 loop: CAWRAFSRGTDTQYF. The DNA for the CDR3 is TGTGCCTGGAGAGCCTTTTCCAGGGGCACCGATACGCAGTATTTT.

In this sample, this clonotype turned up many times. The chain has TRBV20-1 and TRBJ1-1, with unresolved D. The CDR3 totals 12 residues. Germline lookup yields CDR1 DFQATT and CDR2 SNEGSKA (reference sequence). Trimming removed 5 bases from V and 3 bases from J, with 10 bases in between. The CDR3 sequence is CSAPIRDTEAFF. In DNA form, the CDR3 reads TGCAGTGCTCCGATCCGGGACACTGAAGCTTTCTTT.

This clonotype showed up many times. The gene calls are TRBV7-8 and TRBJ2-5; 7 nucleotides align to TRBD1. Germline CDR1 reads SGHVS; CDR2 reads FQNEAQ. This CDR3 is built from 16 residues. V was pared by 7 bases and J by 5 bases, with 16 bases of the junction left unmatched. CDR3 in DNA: TGTGCCAGCACCCCCCCCGAGGGGGCTGGTTTGGAGACCCAGTACTTC. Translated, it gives CASTPPEGAGLETQYF.

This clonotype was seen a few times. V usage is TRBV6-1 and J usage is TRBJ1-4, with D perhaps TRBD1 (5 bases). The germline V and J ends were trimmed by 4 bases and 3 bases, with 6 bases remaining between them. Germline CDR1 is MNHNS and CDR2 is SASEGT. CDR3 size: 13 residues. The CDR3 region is CASSAGPNEKLFF. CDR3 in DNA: TGTGCCAGCAGTGCGGGGCCTAATGAAAAACTGTTTTTT.

The CDR3 nucleotides are TGTGCCTGGAGTGTGGGACAGGGGGGTTTAGGAGAAAAACTGTTTTTT. Its protein is CAWSVGQGGLGEKLFF. The chain links TRBV30 to TRBJ1-4, with TRBD1 identical over 11 bases. V lost 0 bases to trimming and J lost 8 bases; unmatched junction nucleotides: 8. The CDR3 is 16 residues long. Per germline, CDR1 GTSNPN and CDR2 SVGIG (reference sequence). Complete variable domain (other parts from reference TRBV30 and TRBJ1-4): SQTIHQWPATLVQPVGSPLSLECTVEGTSNPNLYWYRQAAGRGLQLLFYSVGIGQISSEVPQNLSASRPQDRQFILSSKKLLLSDSGFYLCAWSVGQGGLGEKLFFGSGTQLSVL.

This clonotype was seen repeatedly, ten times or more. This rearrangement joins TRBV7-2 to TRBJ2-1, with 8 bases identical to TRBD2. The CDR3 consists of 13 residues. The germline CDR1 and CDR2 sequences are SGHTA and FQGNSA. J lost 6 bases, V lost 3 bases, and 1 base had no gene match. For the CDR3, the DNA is TGTGCCAGCAGCTTTCGGGGGGGCAATGAGCAGTTCTTC. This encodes CASSFRGGNEQFF.

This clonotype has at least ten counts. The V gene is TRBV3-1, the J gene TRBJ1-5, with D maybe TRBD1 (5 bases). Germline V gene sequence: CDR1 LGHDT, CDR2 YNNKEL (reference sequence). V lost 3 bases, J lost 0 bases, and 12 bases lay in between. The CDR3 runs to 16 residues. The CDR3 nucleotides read TGTGCCAGCAGCCATTCCGACAGATATAGCAATCAGCCCCAGCATTTT. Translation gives CASSHSDRYSNQPQHF. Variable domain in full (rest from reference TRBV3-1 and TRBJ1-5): DTAVSQTPKYLVTQMGNDKSIKCEQNLGHDTMYWYKQDSKKFLKIMFSYNNKELIINETVPNRFSPKSPDKAHLNLHINSLELGDSAVYFCASSHSDRYSNQPQHFGDGTRLSIL.

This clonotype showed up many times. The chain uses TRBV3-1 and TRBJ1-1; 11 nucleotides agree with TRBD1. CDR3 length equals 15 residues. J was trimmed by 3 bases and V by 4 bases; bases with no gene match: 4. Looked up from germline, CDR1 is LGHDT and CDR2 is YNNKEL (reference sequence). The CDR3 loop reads CASSPGQGAYTEAFF. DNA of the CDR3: TGTGCCAGCAGCCCCGGACAGGGGGCATACACTGAAGCTTTCTTT.

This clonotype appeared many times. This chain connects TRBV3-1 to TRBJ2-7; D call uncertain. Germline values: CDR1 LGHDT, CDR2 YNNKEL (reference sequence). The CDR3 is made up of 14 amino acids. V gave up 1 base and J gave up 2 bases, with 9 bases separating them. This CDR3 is CASSQGRFTYEQYF. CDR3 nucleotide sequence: TGTGCCAGCAGCCAAGGGAGATTCACCTACGAGCAGTACTTC.

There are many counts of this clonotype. This chain's CDR3 is CASSPPLGEQYF. CDR3 bases: TGTGCCAGCAGCCCTCCCCTGGGCGAGCAGTACTTC. This chain connects TRBV11-2 to TRBJ2-7; D unresolved. The CDR3 loop spans 12 amino acids. Germline V gives CDR1 SGHAT, CDR2 FQNNGV. V lost 5 bases and J 6 bases, leaving 11 bases between the germline ends.